A selection of T cell receptor beta chains follows, all from one sample in a study of beta chain features in type 1 diabetes. Sequencing used immunoSEQ multiplex PCR; TCRdb keeps in-frame clones, though not all of them. The sample lists approximately 400,000 clones, about 15% occurring once. Material: naive CD4+ T cells from blood. Every receptor here comes from a woman younger than 30 in good health. Both conserved end residues are part of each CDR3. Fields, in order: J gene, V gene, D gene, clone size, CDR3 protein, CDR3 DNA. D genes are given only for firm matches. The listing skips clone size in some rows; elsewhere it reads once, few, many or a size class.

J: TRBJ2-3; V: TRBV7-2; D: NA; size: NA; CDR3: CASSFIISTDTQYF; DNA: TGTGCCAGCAGCTTTATTATCAGCACAGATACGCAGTATTTT
J: TRBJ2-2; V: TRBV15; D: NA; size: NA; CDR3: CATSREPGLSTGELFF; DNA: TGTGCCACCAGCAGAGAACCAGGTTTGAGCACCGGGGAGCTGTTTTTT
J: TRBJ2-3; V: TRBV30; D: TRBD1; size: NA; CDR3: CAWSDAGQGADTQYF; DNA: TGTGCCTGGAGTGACGCAGGGCAGGGGGCAGATACGCAGTATTTT
J: TRBJ2-4; V: TRBV2; D: NA; size: few; CDR3: CASSFGQSKNIQYF; DNA: TGTGCCAGCAGTTTCGGACAGTCCAAAAACATTCAGTACTTC
J: TRBJ1-2; V: TRBV2; D: TRBD1; size: NA; CDR3: CASSEEDRGGGYTF; DNA: TGTGCCAGCAGTGAAGAGGACAGGGGAGGCGGCTACACCTTC
J: TRBJ1-3; V: TRBV6-6; D: TRBD1; size: NA; CDR3: CASSGQGGNTIYF; DNA: TGTGCCAGCAGCGGACAGGGAGGAAACACCATATATTTT
J: TRBJ2-7; V: TRBV15; D: TRBD2; size: few; CDR3: CATSRGAGADEQYF; DNA: TGTGCCACCAGCAGAGGGGCGGGAGCGGACGAGCAGTACTTC
J: TRBJ1-1; V: TRBV7-2; D: NA; size: NA; CDR3: CASSSPGPRGTEAFF; DNA: TGTGCCAGCAGCTCCCCCGGCCCGAGAGGAACTGAAGCTTTCTTT
J: TRBJ2-1; V: TRBV30; D: NA; size: few; CDR3: CAWTGYNEQFF; DNA: TGTGCCTGGACCGGGTACAATGAGCAGTTCTTC
J: TRBJ2-7; V: TRBV19; D: NA; size: NA; CDR3: CASSMEGAREQYF; DNA: TGTGCCAGTAGTATGGAGGGGGCGAGAGAGCAGTACTTC
J: TRBJ2-7; V: TRBV18; D: NA; size: few; CDR3: CASSPRGNVDEQYF; DNA: TGTGCCAGCTCACCACGAGGGAACGTGGACGAGCAGTACTTC